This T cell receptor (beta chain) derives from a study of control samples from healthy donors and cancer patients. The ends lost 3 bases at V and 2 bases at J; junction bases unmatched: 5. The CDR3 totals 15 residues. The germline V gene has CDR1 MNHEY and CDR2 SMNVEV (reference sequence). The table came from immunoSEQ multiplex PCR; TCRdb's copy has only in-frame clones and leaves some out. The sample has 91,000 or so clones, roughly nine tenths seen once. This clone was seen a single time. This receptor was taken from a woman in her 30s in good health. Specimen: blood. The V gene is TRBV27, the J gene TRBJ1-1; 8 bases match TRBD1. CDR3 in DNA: TGTGCCAGCAGTTTCCAGGGGGCCGGTAACACTGAAGCTTTCTTT. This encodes CASSFQGAGNTEAFF.